This T cell receptor beta chain was captured by sequencing in a study of T cells in localized non-small cell lung cancer. Worth noting for this clone: Its matching antigen is unknown.

Overall study results and limits: One tumor region alone was sequenced, and heterogeneity therefore remains possible. Higher T cell density in the blood was associated with longer overall survival, whereas higher adjacent-lung clonality associated with shorter survival. In adjacent lung appeared a median about 58 of the top 100 tumor clones.

V dropped 3 bases and J dropped 1 base, with 8 bases sitting between them. Germline V gene lookup returns CDR1 SGHNT and CDR2 YYREEE (reference sequence). The CDR3 consists of 13 residues. The protocol was immunoSEQ multiplex PCR, while the TCRdb copy is restricted to in-frame clones and leaves out a portion. The table includes tens of thousands of clones, 84% detected once. This chain connects TRBV5-4 to TRBJ2-7; the D call may be TRBD1 or TRBD2 (5 bases each). The sequence came from a female donor at least 60 years old with stage I lung adenocarcinoma. The sequencing used peripheral blood, collected before any cancer treatment. The CDR3 DNA sequence: TGTGCCAGCAGCTACAGGACTTCCTACGAGCAGTACTTC. This codes for CASSYRTSYEQYF.